This TCR beta chain originates from a study of T cells in Graves' hyperthyroidism and ophthalmopathy. From RNA transcripts, TCR beta CDR3 regions were amplified. The HTBI primer set served for first-round RT-PCR of the TCR CDR3. TCRdb passed the multiplex PCR reads through MiXCR, listing each CDR3 protein once. The sample shows 500,000 to 650,000 distinct CDR3 sequences, 40% to 55% of them seen only once. Only one count was recorded for this clonotype. The clonotype was recovered from an adult woman with Graves' disease, either hyperthyroidism or ophthalmopathy (not recorded which). Material for sequencing was peripheral blood or thyroid tissue (not recorded which).

Written as DNA, the CDR3 is TGCAGCGTCGCCGGCCTGTCGGGCTACACCTTC. The encoded protein is CSVAGLSGYTF. The chain combines TRBV29-1 with TRBJ1-2; D call uncertain. The germline gives CDR1 SQVTM, CDR2 ANQGSEA. The CDR3 covers 11 residues. Deletions cut 6 bases from V and 8 bases from J, with 13 bases between.